This paragraph reports one T cell receptor beta chain. This sample was included in a study of cytomegalovirus exposure and HLA in healthy donors. The PCR was carried out with 60 Vbeta primers and 13 Jbeta primers. This table comes from immunoSEQ multiplex PCR, and its TCRdb copy is limited to in-frame clones, with some not included. The data hold some 140,000 clones, with over 60% observed a single time. From germline, CDR1 is MDHEN and CDR2 SYDVKM. The CDR3 totals 17 residues. Trimming removed 3 bases from V and 4 bases from J; junction bases left unmatched: 11. The sample was PBMCs. This rearrangement joins TRBV28 to TRBJ1-3; TRBD1 matches 8 bases. This clonotype originated in a woman in her fifties or sixties in good health and CMV-seronegative. As DNA, the CDR3 is TGTGCCAGCAGTTTGTACTTGGACAGGGCCTCAGGAAACACCATATATTTT. Translating gives CASSLYLDRASGNTIYF.